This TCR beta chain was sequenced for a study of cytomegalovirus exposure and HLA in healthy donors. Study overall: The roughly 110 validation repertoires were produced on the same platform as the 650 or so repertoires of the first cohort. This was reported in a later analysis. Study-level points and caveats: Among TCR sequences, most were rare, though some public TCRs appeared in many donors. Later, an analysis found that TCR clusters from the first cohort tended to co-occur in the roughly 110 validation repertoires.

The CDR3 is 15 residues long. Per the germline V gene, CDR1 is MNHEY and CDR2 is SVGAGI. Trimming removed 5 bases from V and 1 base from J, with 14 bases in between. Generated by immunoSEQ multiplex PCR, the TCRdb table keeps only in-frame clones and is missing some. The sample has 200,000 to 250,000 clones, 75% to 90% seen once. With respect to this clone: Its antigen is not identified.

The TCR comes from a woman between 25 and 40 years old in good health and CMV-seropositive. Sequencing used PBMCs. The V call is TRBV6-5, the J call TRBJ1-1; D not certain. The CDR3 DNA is TGTGCCAGCAGTCCACCCTGGACGGGGAACACTGAAGCTTTCTTT. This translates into CASSPPWTGNTEAFF.